This T cell receptor beta chain was observed in a study of T cell changes during pregnancy in multiple sclerosis. Data came from immunoSEQ multiplex PCR; TCRdb stores just in-frame clones and leaves some out. The sample has tens of thousands of clones; approximately 92% are singletons. V lost 2 bases and J lost 4, with 11 bases in between. Germline assignment: CDR1 MNHEY and CDR2 SMNVEV (reference sequence). This CDR3 is 15 amino acids long. The sequence derives from a female donor with multiple sclerosis, enrolled in a pregnancy study. The V gene is TRBV27, the J gene TRBJ2-2, with D possibly being TRBD2 (7 bases). Source: CD4+ T cells from peripheral blood mononuclear cells, taken in the third trimester of pregnancy. CDR3 amino acids: CASSLGGAGTGELFF. Here the CDR3 DNA reads TGTGCCAGCAGTTTAGGGGGGGCAGGCACCGGGGAGCTGTTTTTT.